These 10 T cell receptor beta chains came from one sample sequenced in a study of shared clonotypes between healthy human individuals. Libraries were prepared by immunoSEQ multiplex PCR; TCRdb keeps only in-frame clonotypes and omits some of them. The sample has about 2 million clones, over 85% seen once. The specimen was naive CD4+ T cells sorted from blood. Subset described: CD45RA+ positively selected. Receptors originate from a young man in good health.

The V call is TRBV7-2, the J call TRBJ2-3; a possible D gene is TRBD2 (6 bases). CDR1 and CDR2 (germline): SGHTA, FQGNSA. Trimming pared 4 bases from V and 2 bases from J, leaving 13 bases between. This CDR3 contains 15 residues. The CDR3 region has the DNA TGTGCCAGCAGCTCGGGACTCCAGCCCACAGATACGCAGTATTTT. This sequence encodes CASSSGLQPTDTQYF. Using reference TRBV7-2 and TRBJ2-3 for the parts outside the CDR3, the full variable domain is GAGVSQSPSNKVTEKGKDVELRCDPISGHTALYWYRQSLGQGLEFLIYFQGNSAPDKSGLPSDRFSAERTGGSVSTLTIQRTQQEDSAVYLCASSSGLQPTDTQYFGPGTRLTVL.

Turning to this clone: The sample contains more than one DNA sequence encoding this CDR3. This chain uses TRBV18 with TRBJ2-1; TRBD2 aligns across 14 bases. The CDR3 runs 17 residues. Trimming at V came to 3 bases and at J to 2 bases, leaving 3 bases not matched to a gene. The germline V gene encodes CDR1 KGHSH and CDR2 LQKENI. The CDR3 bases are TGTGCCAGCTCACCCAGACTAGCGGGAGGGCCCTACAATGAGCAGTTCTTC. It encodes CASSPRLAGGPYNEQFF.

This chain connects TRBV4-3 to TRBJ2-1; D is uncertain. V lost 2 bases, J lost 7 bases, and 9 bases lay in between. The germline V gene has CDR1 LGHNA and CDR2 YSLEER. The CDR3 sequence is 13 residues long. The CDR3 DNA reads TGCGCCAGCAGCCAACAGGCGAGAAATGAGCAGTTCTTC. Residues: CASSQQARNEQFF.

The rearrangement joins TRBV11-2 to TRBJ2-4, with D possibly being TRBD1 or TRBD2 (5 bases each). The V end lost 5 bases, the J end lost 8 bases, and 19 bases lay between the germline ends. From germline, CDR1 is SGHAT and CDR2 FQNNGV. The CDR3 loop spans 15 amino acids. CDR3 DNA sequence: TGTGCCAGCAGCCCGCCCGGTGGGGGATCGGACATTCAGTACTTC. Encoded protein: CASSPPGGGSDIQYF.

The V and J genes are TRBV7-2 and TRBJ2-7; TRBD2 matches at 13 bases. CDR3 size: 15 residues. V trimming: 5 bases; J trimming: 5 bases; junction bases outside the gene matches: 6. Germline values: CDR1 SGHTA, CDR2 FQGNSA. DNA for the CDR3: TGTGCCAGCAGCCGACTAGCGGGAGGAATCAACGAGCAGTACTTC. Its protein is CASSRLAGGINEQYF.

Concerning this clone itself: Other nucleotide sequences from this sample produce the same CDR3. This sequence joins TRBV5-1 and TRBJ2-5; D gene ambiguous. Germline values: CDR1 SGHRS, CDR2 YFSETQ. V was cut by 0 bases and J by 1 base, with 7 bases left in between. The CDR3 length is 14 residues. The CDR3 reads CASSLGSVQETQYF. The DNA of the CDR3 is TGCGCCAGCAGCTTGGGGTCGGTCCAAGAGACCCAGTACTTC. Complete variable domain (other parts from reference TRBV5-1 and TRBJ2-5): KAGVTQTPRYLIKTRGQQVTLSCSPISGHRSVSWYQQTPGQGLQFLFEYFSETQRNKGNFPGRFSGRQFSNSRSEMNVSTLELGDSALYLCASSLGSVQETQYFGPGTRLLVL.

This chain links TRBV6-6 with TRBJ1-2, with D perhaps TRBD1 (6 bases). Trimming took 6 bases from V and 2 from J, leaving 19 bases between them. Per germline, CDR1 MNHNY and CDR2 SVGAGI (reference sequence). CDR3 size: 16 residues. For the CDR3, the DNA is TGTGCCAGCAGACACGATTCCGGTCAGGGGAACTATGGCTACACCTTC. As protein: CASRHDSGQGNYGYTF.

The V and J genes are TRBV5-1 and TRBJ1-1, with D perhaps TRBD1 (5 bases). CDR1 is SGHRS, CDR2 YFSETQ, per germline. V was clipped by 0 bases and J by 6 bases, with 18 bases between them. This CDR3 contains 16 residues. CDR3 amino acids: CASSLAARDWGAEAFF. The CDR3 coding sequence is TGCGCCAGCAGCTTGGCCGCCAGGGACTGGGGCGCTGAAGCTTTCTTT. Full variable domain (missing parts from reference TRBV5-1 and TRBJ1-1): KAGVTQTPRYLIKTRGQQVTLSCSPISGHRSVSWYQQTPGQGLQFLFEYFSETQRNKGNFPGRFSGRQFSNSRSEMNVSTLELGDSALYLCASSLAARDWGAEAFFGQGTRLTVV.

V gene TRBV28 combines with J gene TRBJ1-6, with TRBD1 matching over 7 bases. The CDR3 spans 16 residues. The ends lost 8 bases at V and 7 bases at J; junction bases unmatched: 14. Germline lookup yields CDR1 MDHEN and CDR2 SYDVKM. CDR3: CASGETGMGSNSPLHF. CDR3 nucleotide sequence: TGTGCCAGCGGAGAGACAGGGATGGGATCAAATTCACCCCTCCACTTT.

The chain recombines TRBV10-1 with TRBJ2-5; D is uncertain. Trimming shortened V by 2 bases and J by 1 base, and 14 bases separated the two germline ends. Germline CDR1 WNHNN, CDR2 SYGVQD (reference sequence). The CDR3 contains 16 residues. The CDR3 region is CASSETYRLLQETQYF. The CDR3, as DNA: TGCGCCAGCAGTGAGACATATCGACTGCTCCAAGAGACCCAGTACTTC.